This T cell receptor (beta chain) was obtained from a study of low-dose radiotherapy and immunotherapy resistance in tumors. Study-level background: Alpha and beta chains were covered, as first-strand cDNA relied on TRAV- and TRBV-specific primers.

Time point denoted: after trial treatment. Specified treatment: LDRT plus nivolumab, ipilimumab, low-dose cyclophosphamide and aspirin (RACIN trial). With a constant-region primer and a V-primer adapter, TCRs were subjected to 20 PCR cycles of amplification. TCRdb reprocessed the reads with MiXCR, giving one entry per CDR3 protein. The table lists 50,000 or so distinct CDR3 sequences, roughly 31% of them singletons. V was pared by 0 bases and J by 0 bases, with 10 bases between. There are 16 residues in the CDR3. Germline assignment: CDR1 LNHDA and CDR2 SQIVND (reference sequence). Sequencing used PBMCs, obtained after low-dose radiotherapy plus immunotherapy. This clonotype was obtained from a male donor with rectosigmoid adenocarcinoma. The rearrangement joins TRBV19 to TRBJ2-3, with a possible D match to TRBD2 (5 bases). CDR3 bases: TGTGCCAGTAGTATAGATATCGGGGATAGCACAGATACGCAGTATTTT. Amino acid sequence: CASSIDIGDSTDTQYF. The variable domain in full, with the rest retrieved from reference TRBV19 and TRBJ2-3, is DGGITQSPKYLFRKEGQNVTLSCEQNLNHDAMYWYRQDPGQGLRLIYYSQIVNDFQKGDIAEGYSVSREKKESFPLTVTSAQKNPTAFYLCASSIDIGDSTDTQYFGPGTRLTVL.